The rows below give T cell receptor beta chains drawn from one sample of a study of T-cell reconstitution after alpha-beta-depleted transplantation in children. TCRdb fed the PCR reads into MiXCR, producing one record per CDR3 protein. The sample consists of hundreds of thousands of distinct CDR3 sequences, roughly 7.8% of them appearing once. The source was peripheral blood, collected 360 days after TCRalphabeta/CD19-depleted stem cell transplant. The receptors here all came from a female patient aged 2 to 10 who had a stem cell transplant for Fanconi anemia, so the T cells may come from the graft donor. CDR3s include the opening cysteine and the closing phenylalanine or tryptophan. Fields, in order: D gene, J gene, V gene, clone size, CDR3 protein, CDR3 DNA. The D gene is left open where the match is weak. Rows give clone size only sometimes, using once, few, many, or a class for an expanded clone.

NA,TRBJ2-7,TRBV21-1,NA,CASSVERCSYEQYF,TGTGCCAGCAGCGTAGAAAGATGCTCCTACGAGCAGTACTTC
NA,TRBJ1-5,TRBV25-1,NA,CASSPGTAIQPQHF,TGTGCCAGTTCTCCCGGGACGGCCATTCAGCCCCAGCATTTT
TRBD2,TRBJ2-5,TRBV6-2/TRBV6-3,many,CASRRPWDYETQYF,TGTGCCAGCAGACGGCCTTGGGACTACGAGACCCAGTACTTC
NA,TRBJ1-2,TRBV20-1,NA,CSASRREEGYGYTF,TGCAGTGCTTCCAGACGAGAGGAAGGCTACGGCTACACCTTC
TRBD1,TRBJ2-3,TRBV12-3/TRBV12-4,NA,CASSLSRGQGTDTQYF,TGTGCCAGCAGTCTAAGCAGGGGACAGGGGACAGATACGCAGTATTTT
NA,TRBJ1-5,TRBV20-1,many,CSARVGGDWQPQHF,TGCAGTGCTAGAGTGGGGGGGGATTGGCAGCCCCAGCATTTT
TRBD1,TRBJ2-2,TRBV5-6,few,CASRKTGETGELFF,TGTGCCAGCAGAAAGACAGGGGAGACCGGGGAGCTGTTTTTT
NA,TRBJ2-1,TRBV9,many,CASSVVGPHNEQFF,TGTGCCAGCAGCGTAGTGGGACCACACAATGAGCAGTTCTTC
NA,TRBJ1-2,TRBV7-8,NA,CASSPPGQFYGYTF,TGTGCCAGCAGCCCGCCCGGACAGTTCTATGGCTACACCTTC
TRBD2,TRBJ2-3,TRBV4-1,few,CASSQEIVAGGADTQYF,TGCGCCAGCAGCCAAGAGATAGTAGCGGGAGGCGCAGATACGCAGTATTTT
NA,TRBJ2-2,TRBV4-1,many,CASSQGTTGELFF,TGCGCCAGCAGCCAAGGCACCACCGGGGAGCTGTTTTTT
NA,TRBJ1-2,TRBV27,NA,CASSLLRTPNYGYTF,TGTGCCAGCAGTTTACTCAGAACTCCTAACTATGGCTACACCTTC
TRBD1,TRBJ2-7,TRBV18,many,CASSQMTGWVYEQYF,TGTGCCAGCTCACAGATGACAGGGTGGGTCTACGAGCAGTACTTC
NA,TRBJ2-7,TRBV6-6,many,CASTIGNSYEQYF,TGTGCCAGCACCATAGGCAACTCCTACGAGCAGTACTTC
NA,TRBJ1-1,TRBV12-3/TRBV12-4,many,CASSLTDPKGFTEAFF,TGTGCCAGCAGTTTGACAGACCCTAAGGGGTTCACTGAAGCTTTCTTT
NA,TRBJ2-1,TRBV20-1,many,CSARESVGGQFF,TGCAGTGCTAGAGAGAGTGTCGGAGGGCAGTTCTTC
TRBD1,TRBJ2-1,TRBV6-5,many,CASSYSDGTVYNEQFF,TGTGCCAGCAGTTACTCGGACGGGACAGTTTACAATGAGCAGTTCTTC
NA,TRBJ1-5,TRBV12-3/TRBV12-4,NA,CASSLGYYGNQPQHF,TGTGCCAGCAGTCTTGGGTATTATGGCAATCAGCCCCAGCATTTT
NA,TRBJ1-2,TRBV27,few,CASSFNSYYGYTF,TGTGCCAGCAGTTTCAACAGCTACTATGGCTACACCTTC
NA,TRBJ1-2,TRBV7-9,NA,CASSSPFGDGYTF,TGTGCCAGCAGCTCACCGTTTGGGGATGGCTACACCTTC
TRBD1,TRBJ2-1,TRBV28,many,CASSGRDRGRSEQFF,TGTGCCAGCAGTGGCCGGGACAGGGGTCGTAGTGAGCAGTTCTTC
NA,TRBJ1-2,TRBV7-3,NA,CASSLTRDYGYTF,TGTGCCAGCAGCTTAACCAGGGACTATGGCTACACCTTC
NA,TRBJ2-3,TRBV18,many,CASSPEGAYADTQYF,TGTGCCAGCTCACCGGAGGGGGCGTACGCAGATACGCAGTATTTT
NA,TRBJ2-1,TRBV7-9,many,CASSLATNKVVNEQFF,TGTGCCAGCAGCTTAGCCACGAACAAGGTCGTCAATGAGCAGTTCTTC
TRBD1,TRBJ2-2,TRBV20-1,many,CSARDFSTGTGELFF,TGCAGTGCTAGAGATTTTTCGACAGGGACCGGGGAGCTGTTTTTT
TRBD1,TRBJ2-7,TRBV29-1,many,CSVIWTGGLQYEQYF,TGCAGCGTCATATGGACAGGGGGCCTTCAATACGAGCAGTACTTC
NA,TRBJ2-1,TRBV5-1,many,CASSEDGLSSYNEQFF,TGCGCCAGCAGCGAGGACGGTTTAAGCTCCTACAATGAGCAGTTCTTC
TRBD2,TRBJ2-3,TRBV20-1,NA,CSARTDSGNTDTQYF,TGCAGTGCTAGGACGGATAGCGGGAACACAGATACGCAGTATTTT
NA,TRBJ2-7,TRBV18,NA,CASSPMGNWDDEQYF,TGTGCCAGCTCACCAATGGGAAATTGGGATGACGAGCAGTACTTC
NA,TRBJ1-6,TRBV12-3/TRBV12-4,many,CASSLASGGSPLHF,TGTGCCAGCAGTTTGGCCTCCGGCGGTTCACCCCTCCACTTT
NA,TRBJ1-2,TRBV20-1,few,CSAPVFGYTF,TGCAGTGCGCCCGTTTTTGGCTACACCTTC
NA,TRBJ2-5,TRBV29-1,few,CSVLGLTETQYF,TGCAGCGTTCTGGGGCTAACGGAGACCCAGTACTTC
NA,TRBJ2-7,TRBV12-3/TRBV12-4,many,CASSLGTRQYF,TGTGCCAGCAGTTTAGGGACTCGGCAGTACTTC
TRBD1,TRBJ1-2,TRBV7-9,few,CASSPPIKFQGARGYTF,TGTGCCAGCAGCCCCCCGATTAAGTTCCAGGGGGCGAGAGGCTACACCTTC
NA,TRBJ1-1,TRBV7-9,many,CASSFWENTEAFF,TGTGCCAGCAGCTTTTGGGAGAACACTGAAGCTTTCTTT
NA,TRBJ2-5,TRBV7-3,NA,CASSLMVQETQYF,TGTGCCAGCAGCTTAATGGTGCAAGAGACCCAGTACTTC